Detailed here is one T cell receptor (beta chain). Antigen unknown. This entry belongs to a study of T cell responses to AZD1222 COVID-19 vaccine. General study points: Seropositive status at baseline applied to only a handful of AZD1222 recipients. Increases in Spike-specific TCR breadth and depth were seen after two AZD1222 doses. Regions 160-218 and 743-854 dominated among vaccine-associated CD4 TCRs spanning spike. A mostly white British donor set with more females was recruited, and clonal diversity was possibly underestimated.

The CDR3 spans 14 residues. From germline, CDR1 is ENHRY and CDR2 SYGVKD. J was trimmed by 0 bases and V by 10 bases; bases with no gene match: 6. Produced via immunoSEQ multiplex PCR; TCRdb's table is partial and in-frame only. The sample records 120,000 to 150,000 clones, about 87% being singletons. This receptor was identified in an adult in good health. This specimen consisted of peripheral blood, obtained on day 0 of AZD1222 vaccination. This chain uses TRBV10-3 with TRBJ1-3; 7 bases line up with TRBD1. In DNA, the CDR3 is TGTGCCAGCACCGCAGGGGGCTCTGGAAACACCATATATTTT. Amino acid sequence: CASTAGGSGNTIYF.